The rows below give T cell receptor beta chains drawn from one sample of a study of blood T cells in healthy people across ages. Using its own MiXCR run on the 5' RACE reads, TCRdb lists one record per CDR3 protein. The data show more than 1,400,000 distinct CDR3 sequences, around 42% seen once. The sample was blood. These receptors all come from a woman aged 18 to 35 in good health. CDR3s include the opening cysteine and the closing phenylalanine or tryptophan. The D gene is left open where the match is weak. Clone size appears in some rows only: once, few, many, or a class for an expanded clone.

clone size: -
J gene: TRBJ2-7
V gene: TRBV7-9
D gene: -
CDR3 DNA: TGTTCCAGCAGCTTAGGGGTCTACGAGCAGTACTTC
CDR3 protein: CSSSLGVYEQYF

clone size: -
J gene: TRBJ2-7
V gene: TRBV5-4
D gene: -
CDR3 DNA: TGTGCCAGCAGCATTGGGGGTGGGGCTAGCTCCTACGAGCAGTACTTC
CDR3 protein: CASSIGGGASSYEQYF

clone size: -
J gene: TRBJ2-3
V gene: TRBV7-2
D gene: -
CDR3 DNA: TGTGCCAGCAGCTTCACCTACGCTAAGAGCACAGATACGCAGTATTTT
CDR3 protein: CASSFTYAKSTDTQYF

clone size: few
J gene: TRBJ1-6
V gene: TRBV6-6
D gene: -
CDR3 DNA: TGTGCCAGCAGTTGGAAGGTTGACGGTAATTCACCCCTCCACTTT
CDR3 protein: CASSWKVDGNSPLHF

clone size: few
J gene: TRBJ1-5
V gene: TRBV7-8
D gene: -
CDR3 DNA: TGTGCCAGCGCTCTGGGGCCGGGGTACGATCAGCCCCAGCATTTT
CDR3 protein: CASALGPGYDQPQHF

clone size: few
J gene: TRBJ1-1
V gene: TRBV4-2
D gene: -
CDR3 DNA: TGTGCCAGCAGCCAAGGGATTACTGAAGCTTTCTTT
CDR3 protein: CASSQGITEAFF

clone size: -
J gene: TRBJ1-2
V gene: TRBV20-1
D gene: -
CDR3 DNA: TGCAGTGCTAGGATTCAGGGGCAAAACTATGGCTACACCTTC
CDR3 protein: CSARIQGQNYGYTF

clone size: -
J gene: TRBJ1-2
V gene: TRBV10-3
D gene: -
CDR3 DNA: TGTGCCCCGACACGGAAGGAAAGGGCTACTTACAGGATCCTTCATGGCTACACCTTC
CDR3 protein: CAPTRKERATYRILHGYTF

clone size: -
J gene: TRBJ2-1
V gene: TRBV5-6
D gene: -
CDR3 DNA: TGTGCCAGCAGCTCAAGGGGGAGCGGTTACTCCAATGAGCAGTTCTTC
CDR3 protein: CASSSRGSGYSNEQFF

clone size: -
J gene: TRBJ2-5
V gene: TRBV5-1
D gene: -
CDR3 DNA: TGCGCCAGCAGCCTGGTTCCCCCTAGCGACGAGACCCAGTACTTC
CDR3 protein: CASSLVPPSDETQYF

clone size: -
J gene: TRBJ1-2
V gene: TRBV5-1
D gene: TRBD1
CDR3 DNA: TGCGCCAGCAGCGGAAGGACAGGGTTTGGTGGCTACACCTTC
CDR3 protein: CASSGRTGFGGYTF

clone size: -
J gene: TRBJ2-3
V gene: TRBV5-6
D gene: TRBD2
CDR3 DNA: TGTGCCAGCAGCGGGGGACTAGCGGGAGGGCTCCGCACAGATACGCAGTATTTT
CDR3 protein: CASSGGLAGGLRTDTQYF

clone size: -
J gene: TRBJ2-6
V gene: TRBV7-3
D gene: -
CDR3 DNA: TGTGCCAGCAGCCTGCCTACTCGTGGCGTCCTGACTTTC
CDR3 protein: CASSLPTRGVLTF

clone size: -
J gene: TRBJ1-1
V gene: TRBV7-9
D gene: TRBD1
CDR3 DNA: TGTGCCAGCAGCCGGCCCTTGGACAGGCCGGGTTCTGAAGCTTTCTTT
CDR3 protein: CASSRPLDRPGSEAFF

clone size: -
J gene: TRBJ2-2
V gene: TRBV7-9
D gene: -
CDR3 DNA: TGTGCCAGCAGCCCTAGCCAGGGGAAAATGGGGGAGCTGTTTTTT
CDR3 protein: CASSPSQGKMGELFF

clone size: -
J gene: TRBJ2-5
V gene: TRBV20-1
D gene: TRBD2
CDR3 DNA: TGCAGTGCTAGGACTAGCGGGGGCGTGGAGACCCAGTACTTC
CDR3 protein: CSARTSGGVETQYF